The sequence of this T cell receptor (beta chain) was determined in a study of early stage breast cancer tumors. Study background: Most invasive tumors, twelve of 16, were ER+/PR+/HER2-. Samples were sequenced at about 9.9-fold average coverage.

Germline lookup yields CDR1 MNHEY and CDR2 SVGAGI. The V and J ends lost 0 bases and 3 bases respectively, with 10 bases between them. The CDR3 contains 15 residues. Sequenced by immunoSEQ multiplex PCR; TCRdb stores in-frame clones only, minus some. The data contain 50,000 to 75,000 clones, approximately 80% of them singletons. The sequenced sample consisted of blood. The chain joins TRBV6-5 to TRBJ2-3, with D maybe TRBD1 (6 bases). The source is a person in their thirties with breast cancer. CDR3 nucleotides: TGTGCCAGCAGTTACTCATTAGGGGGTACAGATACGCAGTATTTT. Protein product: CASSYSLGGTDTQYF.